Presented here are 27 T cell receptor beta chains from one specimen sequenced in a study of CXCR3-negative and CXCR3-positive naive CD8 T cells. Study-wide points: TRB CDR3s of CXCR3-positive naive cells were more hydrophobic than those of CXCR3-negative naive cells.

These TCRs are of unknown antigen specificity. Carrying UMI labels, the TRB cDNA libraries were prepared through 5' RACE. Reprocessing the 5' RACE reads, TCRdb reports a single entry for every CDR3 protein and omits DNA. This sample's table reports about 120,000 distinct CDR3 sequences. Sequences were obtained from naive CXCR3+ CD8+ T cells from blood. Subset in this sample: CD45RO-CCR7+CD27+CD95- naive CD8+ T cells expressing CXCR3 (TNR3+). The receptors derive from a human donor in good health. Some clones in this sample may be carry-over from other donors' samples.

V is TRBV29-1 and J is TRBJ2-5; as DNA is missing, the TRBD2 call by TCRdb cannot be tested. The CDR3 totals 13 residues. Germline CDR1 and CDR2: SQVTM and ANQGSEA. CDR3 sequence: CSVEGGSGETQYF.

The rearrangement uses TRBV29-1 and TRBJ2-7. The CDR3 is 12 amino acids. Germline lookup yields CDR1 SQVTM and CDR2 ANQGSEA. The CDR3 region is CSVNTETYEQYF.

The chain employs TRBV28 and TRBJ2-7; the TCRdb call, TRBD1, lacks DNA for checking. Germline loops: CDR1 MDHEN, CDR2 SYDVKM. This CDR3 has 13 residues. The CDR3: CASSLSPGAEQYF.

The chain combines TRBV7-6 with TRBJ2-7; the D gene TCRdb calls, TRBD1, cannot be checked with no DNA. Per germline, CDR1 SGHVS and CDR2 FNYEAQ. CDR3 length equals 14 residues. CDR3: CASSLAGDAYEQYF.

The genes are TRBV15 and TRBJ2-1; TCRdb's D call, TRBD2, is unchecked because there is no DNA. The CDR3 is made up of 15 amino acids. CDR1 is LNHNV, CDR2 YYDKDF, per germline (reference sequence). This CDR3 is CATSEAGGLRNEQFF.

This chain joins TRBV29-1 and TRBJ2-6; TCRdb returns TRBD2, unconfirmable since there is no DNA. The germline V gene encodes CDR1 SQVTM and CDR2 ANQGSEA. The CDR3 consists of 17 residues. CDR3 amino acids: CSVRLPILNSGANVLTF.

The chain has TRBV4-2 and TRBJ2-3; TCRdb calls TRBD2, which cannot be checked without DNA. Germline V gene data show CDR1 as LGHNA and CDR2 as YNFKEQ. The CDR3 is 16 amino acids. This CDR3 reads CASSQDVAGVTDTQYF.

The chain is built from TRBV7-3 and TRBJ1-2. Germline V gene data show CDR1 as SGHTA and CDR2 as FQGTGA. This CDR3 contains 14 residues. The CDR3: CASAEEDGVYGYTF.

V is TRBV27 and J is TRBJ2-5; TCRdb outputs TRBD2, but without DNA this stays unchecked. CDR3 length equals 14 residues. Germline V gene data show CDR1 as MNHEY and CDR2 as SMNVEV (reference sequence). CDR3 region: CASSPKRERETQYF.

The chain is built from TRBV6-5 and TRBJ2-7; TCRdb returns TRBD1, unconfirmable since there is no DNA. CDR1 and CDR2 from the germline V gene are MNHEY and SVGAGI. There are 12 residues in the CDR3. CDR3 amino acids: CASRRGGNEQYF.

The chain joins TRBV5-5 to TRBJ2-5; the TCRdb call, TRBD2, lacks DNA for checking. CDR1 and CDR2 (germline): SGHKS, YYEKEE (reference sequence). The CDR3 runs to 15 residues. The CDR3 sequence: CASSPGRDFQETQYF.

The rearrangement joins TRBV28 to TRBJ1-5. Looked up from germline, CDR1 is MDHEN and CDR2 is SYDVKM. This CDR3 is 13 amino acids long. This CDR3 reads CASSLIDNQPQHF.

The rearrangement uses TRBV11-2 and TRBJ2-7; the TCRdb call, TRBD1, lacks DNA for checking. CDR3 length: 16 amino acids. The germline CDR1 and CDR2 sequences are SGHAT and FQNNGV. CDR3 sequence reads: CASSPVNRQGVGEQYF.

The V call is TRBV29-1, the J call TRBJ2-3; without DNA, the TCRdb call of TRBD2 cannot be checked. Germline CDR1 is SQVTM and CDR2 is ANQGSEA. This CDR3 has 17 amino acids. The CDR3 sequence is CSVEGSSSRTSTDTQYF.

The chain couples TRBV28 to TRBJ2-5; TCRdb indicates TRBD2, and absent DNA this call remains unverified. The CDR3 totals 15 residues. CDR1 is MDHEN and CDR2 is SYDVKM in the germline V gene. The CDR3 protein is CASSLRLAGMETQYF.

V is TRBV28 and J is TRBJ2-7; the D call from TCRdb, TRBD2, cannot be confirmed without DNA. Germline CDR1 is MDHEN and CDR2 is SYDVKM. The CDR3 sequence is 15 residues long. This chain's CDR3 is CASNAGLGYVYEQYF.

V usage is TRBV29-1 and J usage is TRBJ2-2; TCRdb outputs TRBD2, but without DNA this stays unchecked. Germline V lookup: CDR1 SQVTM, CDR2 ANQGSEA. This CDR3 region has 16 residues. CDR3 protein: CSVSATSGRGAGELFF.

The genes are TRBV12-3 or TRBV12-4 and TRBJ2-1; TCRdb calls TRBD1, which cannot be checked without DNA. The CDR3 spans 15 residues. CDR3 residues: CASKGAQSSYNEQFF.

The V gene is TRBV6-6, the J gene TRBJ2-1; TCRdb returns TRBD2, unconfirmable since there is no DNA. CDR1 is MNHNY and CDR2 is SVGAGI in the germline V gene (reference sequence). The CDR3 spans 13 residues. The chain's CDR3 is CASSYVEVDEQFF.

J is TRBJ1-3 and V is TRBV6-6. The CDR3 is 17 amino acids. Germline V gene data show CDR1 as MNHNY and CDR2 as SVGAGI (reference sequence). The CDR3 is CASSYGLSGDSGNTIYF.

The J gene is TRBJ2-5, the V gene TRBV12-3 or TRBV12-4; TCRdb proposes TRBD1, but this gene call is untestable without DNA. The CDR3 has 14 residues. CDR3 region: CASSFQGVRETQYF.

The chain recombines TRBV15 with TRBJ2-1; the D gene TCRdb calls, TRBD1, cannot be checked with no DNA. Per germline, CDR1 LNHNV and CDR2 YYDKDF (reference sequence). The CDR3 contains 15 residues. The CDR3 protein is CATSPGGFSYNEQFF.

The genes are TRBV7-9 and TRBJ2-3; TCRdb's D call of TRBD2 is untestable without DNA. CDR1 is SEHNR, CDR2 FQNEAQ, per germline (reference sequence). The CDR3 spans 18 residues. The CDR3 loop is CASRESLGLAGDTDTQYF.

This chain joins TRBV19 and TRBJ2-7; the TCRdb call, TRBD1, lacks DNA for checking. Germline lookup yields CDR1 LNHDA and CDR2 SQIVND (reference sequence). The CDR3 consists of 12 residues. CDR3 loop: CASCRGRYEQYF.

The chain employs TRBV5-1 and TRBJ2-3; the TCRdb call, TRBD2, lacks DNA for checking. The CDR3 consists of 19 residues. Germline V gene sequence: CDR1 SGHRS, CDR2 YFSETQ. The CDR3 here is CASSLGVAGVLTSTDTQYF.

V is TRBV7-9 and J is TRBJ2-5. This CDR3 region has 13 residues. Per germline, CDR1 SEHNR and CDR2 FQNEAQ (reference sequence). The CDR3 reads CASSQGSQETQYF.

V and J are TRBV6-5 and TRBJ1-2. The CDR3 covers 14 residues. Germline-derived CDR1 and CDR2 are MNHEY and SVGAGI. CDR3 region: CASSYSAVGRGYTF.